The present T cell receptor (beta chain) was sequenced within a study of read filtering for tumor transcriptome and immune sequencing. Across the whole study: The cohort had roughly 16 men and 14 women aged about 47 to 80, mean about 67 years.

Molecular barcoded adaptors covering alpha/delta and beta/gamma chains were used on 400 ng RNA. In TCRdb, the reads were re-called with MiXCR into one record per CDR3 protein. The sample consists of more than 45,000 distinct CDR3 sequences, 9% to 15% of them appearing once. This clonotype occurred many times. Per the germline V gene, CDR1 is SGHTA and CDR2 is FQGTGA. The CDR3 is 17 residues long. Trimming removed 2 bases from V and 1 base from J; junction bases left unmatched: 5. The receptor comes from a donor at least 40 years old with multiple myeloma. The chain couples TRBV7-3 to TRBJ2-3, with 11 bases that match TRBD2. The sequenced material came from a population of CD138-negative cells sorted from bone marrow. The CDR3 coding sequence is TGTGCCAGCAGCTTACTAGCGGGGGGTTATGGCACAGATACGCAGTATTTT. Its protein product is CASSLLAGGYGTDTQYF.